This TCR beta chain comes out of a study of CD8 T cells in Susac syndrome. Concerning this clonotype: What it binds is unknown.

Per the germline V gene, CDR1 is MDHEN and CDR2 is SYDVKM. Trimming left V 5 bases short and J 3 bases short, with 11 bases between. This CDR3 region has 13 residues. Study-level results: Clonal expansion was not seen in any Susac syndrome CD4+ T cell repertoire.

Negative isolation was used for CD8+ and CD4+ T cells, and FACS enrichment was applied to TEMRA cells. It was with random hexamers that 0.5 to 1 ug RNA was reverse transcribed. TCRdb called the immunoSEQ multiplex PCR reads again in MiXCR, with one record for every CDR3 protein. The table records more than 150,000 distinct CDR3 sequences, roughly 95% of them present only once. This TCR derives from a human donor with Susac syndrome. Material for sequencing was CD4+ T cells from PBMCs. The chain is built from TRBV28 and TRBJ2-7; D is possibly TRBD2 (5 bases). This CDR3 reads CASSPVGNYEQYF. The CDR3 DNA reads as TGTGCCAGCAGTCCCGTCGGGAACTACGAGCAGTACTTC. Using reference TRBV28 and TRBJ2-7 for the parts outside the CDR3, the full variable domain is DVKVTQSSRYLVKRTGEKVFLECVQDMDHENMFWYRQDPGLGLRLIYFSYDVKMKEKGDIPEGYSVSREKKERFSLILESASTNQTSMYLCASSPVGNYEQYFGPGTRLTVT.